Below, one T cell receptor beta chain is given with its context. Its antigen is unknown. The CDR3 sequence is 15 residues long. Germline V CDR1 and CDR2: SGHNT, YYREEE (reference sequence). V lost 4 bases and J 4 bases, leaving 17 bases between the germline ends. The data belong to a study of shared clonotypes between healthy human individuals. Points from the study as a whole: All-four-donor shared clonotypes had higher generation probabilities than non-shared clonotypes did.

Genomic DNA belonging to each subset was distributed in equal measure over several immunoSEQ plates. Clones were read by immunoSEQ multiplex PCR, and TCRdb kept only the in-frame ones, dropping some. Of 950,000 to 1,100,000 clones listed, 70% to 80% are singletons. This chain connects TRBV5-4 to TRBJ1-2, with a weak D call TRBD1 (5 bases). The material sequenced was memory CD4+ T cells from PBMCs. The subset here: CD45RA-negative fraction. The source of this sequence is a man between 18 and 29 years old in good health. Some clones in this sample may be carry-over from other donors' samples. CDR3: CASSDPTSGGYGYTF. Here the CDR3 DNA reads TGTGCCAGCAGCGACCCTACTAGCGGGGGCTATGGCTACACCTTC.